This is a list of T cell receptor beta chains from one sample in a study of T cell repertoires in cytomegalovirus infection. These TCRs' antigens remain unknown. TCRdb re-called the reads with MiXCR, one entry per CDR3 protein. The sample consists of 80,000 or so distinct CDR3 sequences, about 24% of them appearing once. Sequences were derived from CD8+ T cells from cultured PBMCs, sampled from culture after CMV antigen stimulation. These receptors were taken from a human donor in good health (CMV status not recorded). Some clones in this sample may be carry-over from other donors' samples. CDR3s include the opening cysteine and the closing phenylalanine or tryptophan. Fields, in order: V gene, D gene, clone size, J gene, CDR3 protein, CDR3 DNA. The D gene is left open where the match is weak. Expanded clones are given a class, and other clones once, few, many or no size at all.

v_call: TRBV19
d_call: NA
clone_size: NA
j_call: TRBJ2-1
cdr3_aa: CASSIFLTDEQFF
cdr3_nt: TGTGCCAGTAGTATTTTCCTAACGGATGAGCAGTTCTTC

v_call: TRBV12-3/TRBV12-4
d_call: NA
clone_size: NA
j_call: TRBJ2-7
cdr3_aa: CASSFDPGSAEQYF
cdr3_nt: TGTGCCAGCAGTTTCGACCCCGGGTCAGCCGAGCAGTACTTC

v_call: TRBV19
d_call: NA
clone_size: few
j_call: TRBJ2-1
cdr3_aa: CASSMVSGGTYNEQFF
cdr3_nt: TGTGCCAGTAGTATGGTTTCAGGGGGGACTTACAATGAGCAGTTCTTC

v_call: TRBV11-1
d_call: TRBD2
clone_size: few
j_call: TRBJ2-2
cdr3_aa: CASSSPTRVAGAPPGELFF
cdr3_nt: TGTGCCAGCAGCTCCCCCACCCGGGTAGCGGGGGCCCCTCCCGGGGAGCTGTTTTTT

v_call: TRBV12-3/TRBV12-4
d_call: TRBD1
clone_size: few
j_call: TRBJ1-2
cdr3_aa: CASSRDRGYGYTF
cdr3_nt: TGTGCCAGCAGTCGGGACAGGGGCTATGGCTACACCTTC

v_call: TRBV2
d_call: TRBD1
clone_size: few
j_call: TRBJ2-7
cdr3_aa: CASSEALGTGAEQYF
cdr3_nt: TGTGCCAGCAGTGAAGCATTGGGGACAGGGGCCGAGCAGTACTTC

v_call: TRBV6-2/TRBV6-3
d_call: NA
clone_size: NA
j_call: TRBJ1-1
cdr3_aa: CASSSSGGWTEAFF
cdr3_nt: NA

v_call: TRBV27
d_call: TRBD1
clone_size: NA
j_call: TRBJ2-5
cdr3_aa: CASSISGTGLGAWYF
cdr3_nt: TGTGCCAGCAGTATCTCTGGGACAGGGTTGGGGGCTTGGTACTTC

v_call: TRBV28
d_call: TRBD1
clone_size: NA
j_call: TRBJ1-2
cdr3_aa: CASSQDRELNYGYTF
cdr3_nt: TGTGCCAGCAGCCAGGACAGGGAGTTAAACTATGGCTACACCTTC

v_call: TRBV7-8
d_call: TRBD2
clone_size: many
j_call: TRBJ2-1
cdr3_aa: CASSLGGLAGGINEQFF
cdr3_nt: TGTGCCAGCAGCTTAGGAGGACTAGCGGGGGGGATCAATGAGCAGTTCTTC

v_call: TRBV19
d_call: TRBD1
clone_size: NA
j_call: TRBJ1-1
cdr3_aa: CTSNRWTGGFVPEAFF
cdr3_nt: TGTACCAGTAACCGATGGACAGGGGGCTTTGTTCCTGAAGCTTTCTTT

v_call: TRBV11-2
d_call: NA
clone_size: few
j_call: TRBJ2-2
cdr3_aa: CASSRTNTGELFF
cdr3_nt: TGTGCCAGCAGCCGTACGAACACCGGGGAGCTGTTTTTT

v_call: TRBV11-3
d_call: NA
clone_size: few
j_call: TRBJ2-1
cdr3_aa: CASSLADRFFDEQFF
cdr3_nt: TGTGCCAGCAGCTTAGCTGACAGGTTTTTCGATGAGCAGTTCTTC

v_call: TRBV7-9
d_call: NA
clone_size: few
j_call: TRBJ2-7
cdr3_aa: CASKSGGGRQYF
cdr3_nt: TGTGCCAGCAAGAGTGGGGGGGGCAGGCAGTACTTC

v_call: TRBV2
d_call: NA
clone_size: NA
j_call: TRBJ1-1
cdr3_aa: CASRGGLTKNTEAFF
cdr3_nt: TGTGCCAGCAGGGGGGGACTCACAAAGAACACTGAAGCTTTCTTT

v_call: TRBV27
d_call: NA
clone_size: NA
j_call: TRBJ2-1
cdr3_aa: CASSLGGSLHNEQFF
cdr3_nt: TGTGCCAGCAGTTTAGGTGGGAGTCTCCACAATGAGCAGTTCTTC

v_call: TRBV6-5
d_call: TRBD2
clone_size: few
j_call: TRBJ2-1
cdr3_aa: CASSYFALAGDIRANEQFF
cdr3_nt: TGTGCCAGCAGTTACTTCGCGCTAGCGGGAGATATTAGGGCTAATGAGCAGTTCTTC

v_call: TRBV6-5
d_call: TRBD1
clone_size: NA
j_call: TRBJ2-7
cdr3_aa: CASSYGTGISYEQYF
cdr3_nt: TGTGCCAGCAGTTACGGGACAGGTATCTCCTACGAGCAGTACTTC

v_call: TRBV30
d_call: NA
clone_size: NA
j_call: TRBJ2-7
cdr3_aa: CAWSPTLGGSPYEQYF
cdr3_nt: TGTGCCTGGAGTCCCACCCTGGGGGGCTCCCCCTACGAGCAGTACTTC

v_call: TRBV20-1
d_call: TRBD1
clone_size: many
j_call: TRBJ2-3
cdr3_aa: CSARVRTGVKDTQYF
cdr3_nt: TGCAGTGCTAGAGTAAGGACAGGGGTCAAAGATACGCAGTATTTT

v_call: TRBV7-2
d_call: NA
clone_size: many
j_call: TRBJ2-7
cdr3_aa: CASSLSDYEQYF
cdr3_nt: TGTGCCAGCAGCTTATCGGACTACGAGCAGTACTTC

v_call: TRBV6-5
d_call: NA
clone_size: few
j_call: TRBJ1-1
cdr3_aa: CASSYSRRTEAFF
cdr3_nt: TGTGCCAGCAGTTACTCCCGTCGTACTGAAGCTTTCTTT